This TCR beta chain appears in the sequencing data of a study of T-cell memory formation after mild COVID-19. Notes on the study in general: Contracting CD8+ clones were enriched in EMRA, CD4+ mainly in CM and EM.

V lost 5 bases and J lost 9; bases outside the gene matches: 7. Germline V gives CDR1 MDHEN, CDR2 SYDVKM. The CDR3 sequence is 14 residues long. TCRdb ran MiXCR on the 5' RACE reads and lists one entry per CDR3 protein. The table includes 200,000 to 300,000 distinct CDR3 sequences, over 15% detected once. Of note for this clonotype: Antigen specificity is unknown.

Sequencing was carried out using PBMCs or a T cell subset sorted from them (not recorded which). The receptor was isolated from a man in his late teens or twenties who had mild COVID-19 (a few samples of this study predate the infection). Cell type and time point are not known. V usage is TRBV28 and J usage is TRBJ1-6; TRBD1 matches 7 bases. The CDR3: CASSITGVGSPLHF. Here the CDR3 DNA reads TGTGCCAGCAGTATAACAGGGGTCGGTTCACCCCTCCACTTT.